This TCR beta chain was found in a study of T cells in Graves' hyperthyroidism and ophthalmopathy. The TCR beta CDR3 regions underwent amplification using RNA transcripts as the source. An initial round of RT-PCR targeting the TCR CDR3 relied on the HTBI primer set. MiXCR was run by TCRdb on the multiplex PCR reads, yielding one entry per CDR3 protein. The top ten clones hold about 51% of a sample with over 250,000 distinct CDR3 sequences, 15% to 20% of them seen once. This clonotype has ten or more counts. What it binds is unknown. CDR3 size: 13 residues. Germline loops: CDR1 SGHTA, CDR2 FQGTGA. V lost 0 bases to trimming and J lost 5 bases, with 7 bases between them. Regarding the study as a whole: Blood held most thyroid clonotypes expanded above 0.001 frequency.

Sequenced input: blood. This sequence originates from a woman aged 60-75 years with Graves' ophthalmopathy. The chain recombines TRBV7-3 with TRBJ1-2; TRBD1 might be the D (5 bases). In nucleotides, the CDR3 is TGTGCCAGCAGCTTAACGGACAAATATGGCTACACCTTC. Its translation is CASSLTDKYGYTF.